This TCR beta chain stems from a study of shared clonotypes between healthy human individuals. Whole-study context: There were three CD4 naive, three CD4 memory, two CD8 naive and one CD8 memory plates per donor.

Findings of the study overall: Clonotypes shared by all four sorted-subset donors had higher generation probabilities than non-shared clonotypes.

Germline V gene sequence: CDR1 LGHNA, CDR2 YSLEER. The CDR3 sequence is 18 residues long. V lost 0 bases to trimming and J lost 6 bases; unmatched junction nucleotides: 9. The test was conducted at deep level. Each cell subset's genomic DNA was divided evenly among several immunoSEQ plates. Produced via immunoSEQ multiplex PCR; TCRdb's table is partial and in-frame only. The sample carries under 1,100,000 clones, about 75% recorded once. With regard to this clone: Its antigen is not identified.

The specimen was memory CD4+ T cells sorted from blood. Subset here: CD45RA-negative fraction. This rearrangement joins TRBV4-3 to TRBJ2-3; 13 nucleotides align to TRBD2. The clonotype was recovered from a man aged 18 to 30 in good health. Written as DNA, the CDR3 is TGCGCCAGCAGCCAAGATATGGTGGGACTAGCGGGAACGGATACGCAGTATTTT. Translating gives CASSQDMVGLAGTDTQYF.